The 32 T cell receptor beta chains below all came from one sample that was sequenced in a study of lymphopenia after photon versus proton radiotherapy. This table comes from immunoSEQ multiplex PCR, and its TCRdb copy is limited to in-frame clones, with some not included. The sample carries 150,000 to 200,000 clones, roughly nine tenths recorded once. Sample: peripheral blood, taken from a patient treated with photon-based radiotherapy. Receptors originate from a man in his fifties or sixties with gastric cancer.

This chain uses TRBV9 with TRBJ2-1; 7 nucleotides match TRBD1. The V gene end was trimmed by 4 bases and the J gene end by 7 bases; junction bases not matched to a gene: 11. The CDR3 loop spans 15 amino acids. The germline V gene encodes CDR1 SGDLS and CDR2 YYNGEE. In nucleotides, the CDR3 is TGTGCCAGCAGCCGCCGACAGGGTGGGGTGAATGAGCAGTTCTTC. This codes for CASSRRQGGVNEQFF. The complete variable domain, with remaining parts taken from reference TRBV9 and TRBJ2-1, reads DSGVTQTPKHLITATGQRVTLRCSPRSGDLSVYWYQQSLDQGLQFLIQYYNGEERAKGNILERFSAQQFPDLHSELNLSSLELGDSALYFCASSRRQGGVNEQFFGPGTRLTVL.

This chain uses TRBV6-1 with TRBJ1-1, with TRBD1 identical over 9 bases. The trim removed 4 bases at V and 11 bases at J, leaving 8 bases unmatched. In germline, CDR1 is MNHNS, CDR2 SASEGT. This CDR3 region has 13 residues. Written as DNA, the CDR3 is TGTGCCAGCAGTGTAACAGGGGGCGGCGTGGCTTTCTTT. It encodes CASSVTGGGVAFF.

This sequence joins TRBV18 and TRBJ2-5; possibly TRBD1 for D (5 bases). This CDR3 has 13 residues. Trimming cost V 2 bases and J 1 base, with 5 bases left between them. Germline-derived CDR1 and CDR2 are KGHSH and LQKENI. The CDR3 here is CASSPGAQETQYF. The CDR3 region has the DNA TGTGCCAGCTCACCAGGGGCCCAAGAGACCCAGTACTTC.

CDR3 amino acids: CASSQSGYGYTF. CDR3 in DNA: TGTGCCAGCAGCCAATCCGGCTATGGCTACACCTTC. V usage is TRBV14 and J usage is TRBJ1-2, with no clear D. The CDR3 consists of 12 residues. Trimming cost V 2 bases and J 4 bases, with 5 bases left between them. Germline CDR1 and CDR2: SGHDN and FVKESK.

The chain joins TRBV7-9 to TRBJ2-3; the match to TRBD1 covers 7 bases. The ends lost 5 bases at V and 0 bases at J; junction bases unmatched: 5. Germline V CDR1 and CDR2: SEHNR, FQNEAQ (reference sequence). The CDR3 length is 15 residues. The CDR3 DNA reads TGTGCCAGCAGCCTTTGGGACAGCAGCACAGATACGCAGTATTTT. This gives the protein CASSLWDSSTDTQYF.

CDR3 sequence (DNA): TGTGCCAGCAGTTTAACAGCGGGGGAGTACCAAGAGACCCAGTACTTC. This gives the protein CASSLTAGEYQETQYF. The V and J genes are TRBV27 and TRBJ2-5, with TRBD2 matching 8 bases. V lost 2 bases and J lost 0; bases outside the gene matches: 5. The germline V gene encodes CDR1 MNHEY and CDR2 SMNVEV (reference sequence). CDR3 length: 16 residues.

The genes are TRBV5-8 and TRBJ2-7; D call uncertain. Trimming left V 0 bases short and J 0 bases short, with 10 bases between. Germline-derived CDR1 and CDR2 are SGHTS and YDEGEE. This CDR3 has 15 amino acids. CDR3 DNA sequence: TGTGCCAGCAGCTTGGGGAGAACCCTCTCCTACGAGCAGTACTTC. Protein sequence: CASSLGRTLSYEQYF.

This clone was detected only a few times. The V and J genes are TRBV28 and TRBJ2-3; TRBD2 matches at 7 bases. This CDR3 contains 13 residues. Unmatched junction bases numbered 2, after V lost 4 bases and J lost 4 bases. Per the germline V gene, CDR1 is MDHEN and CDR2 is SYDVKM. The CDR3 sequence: CASSSAGADTQYF. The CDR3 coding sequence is TGTGCCAGCAGTTCGGCGGGGGCAGATACGCAGTATTTT. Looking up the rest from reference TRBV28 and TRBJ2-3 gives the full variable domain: DVKVTQSSRYLVKRTGEKVFLECVQDMDHENMFWYRQDPGLGLRLIYFSYDVKMKEKGDIPEGYSVSREKKERFSLILESASTNQTSMYLCASSSAGADTQYFGPGTRLTVL.

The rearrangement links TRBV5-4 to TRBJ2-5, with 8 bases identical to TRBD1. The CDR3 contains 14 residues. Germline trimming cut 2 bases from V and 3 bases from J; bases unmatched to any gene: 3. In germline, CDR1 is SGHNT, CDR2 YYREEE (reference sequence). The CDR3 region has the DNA TGTGCCAGCAGCTTCTACAGGGGGGAAGAGACCCAGTACTTC. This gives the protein CASSFYRGEETQYF.

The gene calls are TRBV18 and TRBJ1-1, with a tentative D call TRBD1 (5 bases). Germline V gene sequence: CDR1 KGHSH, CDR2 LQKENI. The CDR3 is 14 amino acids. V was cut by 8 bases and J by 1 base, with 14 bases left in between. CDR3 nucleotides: TGTGCCAGCGCCTACTTGGGGGAGAACACTGAAGCTTTCTTT. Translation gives CASAYLGENTEAFF.

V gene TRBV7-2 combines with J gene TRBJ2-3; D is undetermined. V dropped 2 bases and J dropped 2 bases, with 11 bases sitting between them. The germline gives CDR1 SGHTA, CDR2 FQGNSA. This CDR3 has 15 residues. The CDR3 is CASSLMSLNTDTQYF. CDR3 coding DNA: TGTGCCAGCAGCTTAATGTCGTTAAACACAGATACGCAGTATTTT.

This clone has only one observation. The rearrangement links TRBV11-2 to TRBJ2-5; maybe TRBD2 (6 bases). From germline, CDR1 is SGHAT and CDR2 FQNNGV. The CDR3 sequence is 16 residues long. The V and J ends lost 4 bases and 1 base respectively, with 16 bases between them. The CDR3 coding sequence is TGTGCCAGCAGCTCCCACGGGACTCCCGGCCAAGAGACCCAGTACTTC. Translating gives CASSSHGTPGQETQYF.

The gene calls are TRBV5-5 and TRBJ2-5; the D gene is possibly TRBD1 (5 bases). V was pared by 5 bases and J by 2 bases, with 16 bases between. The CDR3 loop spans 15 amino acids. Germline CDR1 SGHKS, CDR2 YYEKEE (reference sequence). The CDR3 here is CASRYWPTAQETQYF. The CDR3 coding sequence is TGTGCCAGCAGATATTGGCCGACAGCGCAAGAGACCCAGTACTTC.

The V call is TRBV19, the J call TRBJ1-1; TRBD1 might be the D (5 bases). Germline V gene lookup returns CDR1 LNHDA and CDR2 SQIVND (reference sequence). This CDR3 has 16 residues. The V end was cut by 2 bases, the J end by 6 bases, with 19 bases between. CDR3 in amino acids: CASSIRFYIKGPEAFF. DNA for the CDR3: TGTGCCAGTAGTATAAGGTTCTACATAAAGGGGCCTGAAGCTTTCTTT.

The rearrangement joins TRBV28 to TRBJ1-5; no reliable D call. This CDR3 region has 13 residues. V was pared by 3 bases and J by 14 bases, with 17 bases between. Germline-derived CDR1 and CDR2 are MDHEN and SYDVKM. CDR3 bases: TGTGCCAGCAGTTTTTACGGCGGGGTCCCTGAGCATTTT. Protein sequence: CASSFYGGVPEHF. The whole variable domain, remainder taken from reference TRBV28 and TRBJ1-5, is DVKVTQSSRYLVKRTGEKVFLECVQDMDHENMFWYRQDPGLGLRLIYFSYDVKMKEKGDIPEGYSVSREKKERFSLILESASTNQTSMYLCASSFYGGVPEHFGDGTRLSIL.

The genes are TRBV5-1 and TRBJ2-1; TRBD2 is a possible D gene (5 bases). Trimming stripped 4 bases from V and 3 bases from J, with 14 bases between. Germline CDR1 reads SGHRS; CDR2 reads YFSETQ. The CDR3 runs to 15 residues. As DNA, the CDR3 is TGCGCCAGCAGCGGCGGGCGGGCGGACTACAATGAGCAGTTCTTC. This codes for CASSGGRADYNEQFF.

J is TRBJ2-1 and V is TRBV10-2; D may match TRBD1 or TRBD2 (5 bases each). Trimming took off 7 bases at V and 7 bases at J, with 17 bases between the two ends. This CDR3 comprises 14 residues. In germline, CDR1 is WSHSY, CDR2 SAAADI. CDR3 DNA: TGCGCCAGCAATTGGGACCGCCGAGGGAATGAGCAGTTCTTC. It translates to CASNWDRRGNEQFF.

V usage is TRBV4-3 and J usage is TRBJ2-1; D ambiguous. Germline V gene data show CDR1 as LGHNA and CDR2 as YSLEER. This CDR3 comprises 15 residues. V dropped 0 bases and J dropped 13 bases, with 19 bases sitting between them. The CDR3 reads CASSQDLTSTMIQFF. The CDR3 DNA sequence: TGCGCCAGCAGCCAAGATCTGACTTCTACAATGATTCAGTTCTTC.

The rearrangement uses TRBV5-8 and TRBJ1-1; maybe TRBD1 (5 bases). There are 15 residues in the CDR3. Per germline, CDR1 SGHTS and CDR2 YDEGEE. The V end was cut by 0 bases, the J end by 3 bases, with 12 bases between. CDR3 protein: CASSLVSGRDTEAFF. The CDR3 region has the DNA TGTGCCAGCAGCTTGGTCTCAGGGAGGGACACTGAAGCTTTCTTT.

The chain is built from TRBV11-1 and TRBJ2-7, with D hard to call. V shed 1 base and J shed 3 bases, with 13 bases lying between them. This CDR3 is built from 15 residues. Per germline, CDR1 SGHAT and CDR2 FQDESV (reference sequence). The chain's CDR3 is CASSLERLRGYEQYF. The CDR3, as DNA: TGTGCCAGCAGCTTAGAGAGGTTGAGAGGCTACGAGCAGTACTTC.

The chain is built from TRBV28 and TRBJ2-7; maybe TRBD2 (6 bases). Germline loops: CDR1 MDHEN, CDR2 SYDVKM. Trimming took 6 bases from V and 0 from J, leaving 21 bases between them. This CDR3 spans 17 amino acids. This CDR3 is CASRLTTSSVLSYEQYF. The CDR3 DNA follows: TGTGCCAGCAGGCTCACCACTAGCAGCGTACTCTCCTACGAGCAGTACTTC.

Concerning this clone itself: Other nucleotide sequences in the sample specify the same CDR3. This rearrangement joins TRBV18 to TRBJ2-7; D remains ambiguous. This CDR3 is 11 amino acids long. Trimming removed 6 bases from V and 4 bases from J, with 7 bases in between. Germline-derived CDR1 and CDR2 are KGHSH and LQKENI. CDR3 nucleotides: TGTGCCAGCTCCCCTAATTACGAGCAGTACTTC. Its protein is CASSPNYEQYF.

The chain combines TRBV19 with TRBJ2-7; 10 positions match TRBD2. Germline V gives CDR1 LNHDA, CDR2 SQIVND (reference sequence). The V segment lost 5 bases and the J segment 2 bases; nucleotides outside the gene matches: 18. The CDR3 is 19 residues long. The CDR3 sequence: CASSSSTGEWTSGTYEQYF. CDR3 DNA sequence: TGTGCCAGTAGTTCATCGACAGGGGAATGGACTAGCGGAACCTACGAGCAGTACTTC.

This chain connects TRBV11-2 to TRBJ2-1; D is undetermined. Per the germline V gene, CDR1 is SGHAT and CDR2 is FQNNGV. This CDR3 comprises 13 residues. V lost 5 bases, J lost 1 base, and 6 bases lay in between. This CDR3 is CASSPMSYNEQFF. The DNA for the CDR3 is TGTGCCAGCAGCCCAATGTCCTACAATGAGCAGTTCTTC.

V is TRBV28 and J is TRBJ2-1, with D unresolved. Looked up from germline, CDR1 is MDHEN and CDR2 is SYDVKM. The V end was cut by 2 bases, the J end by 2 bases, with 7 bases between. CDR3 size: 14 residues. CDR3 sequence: CASSLRTTYNEQFF. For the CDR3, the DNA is TGTGCCAGCAGTTTAAGGACCACCTACAATGAGCAGTTCTTC.

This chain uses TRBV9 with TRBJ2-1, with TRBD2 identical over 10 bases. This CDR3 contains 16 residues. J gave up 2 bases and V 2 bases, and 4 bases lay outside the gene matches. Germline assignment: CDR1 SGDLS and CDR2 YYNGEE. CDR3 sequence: CASSVGSGRAYNEQFF. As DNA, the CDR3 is TGTGCCAGCAGCGTGGGGAGCGGGAGGGCCTACAATGAGCAGTTCTTC.

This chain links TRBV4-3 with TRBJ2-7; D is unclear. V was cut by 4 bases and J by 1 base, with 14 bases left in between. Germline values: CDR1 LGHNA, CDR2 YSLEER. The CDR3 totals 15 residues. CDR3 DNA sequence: TGCGCCAGCAGCCCATCGAGGACGGAGTCCTACGAGCAGTACTTC. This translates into CASSPSRTESYEQYF.

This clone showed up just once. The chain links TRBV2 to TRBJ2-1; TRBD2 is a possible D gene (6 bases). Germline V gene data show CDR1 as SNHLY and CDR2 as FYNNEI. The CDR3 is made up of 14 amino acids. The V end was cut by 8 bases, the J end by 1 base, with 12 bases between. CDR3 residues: CASWFGSSYNEQFF. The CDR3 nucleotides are TGTGCCAGCTGGTTCGGGAGTTCCTACAATGAGCAGTTCTTC.

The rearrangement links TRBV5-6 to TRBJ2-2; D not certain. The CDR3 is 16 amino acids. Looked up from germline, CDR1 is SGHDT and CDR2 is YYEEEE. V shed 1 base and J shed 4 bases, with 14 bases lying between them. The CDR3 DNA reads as TGTGCCAGCAGCTTGTTAGCCACAATGCTCACCGGGGAGCTGTTTTTT. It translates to CASSLLATMLTGELFF.

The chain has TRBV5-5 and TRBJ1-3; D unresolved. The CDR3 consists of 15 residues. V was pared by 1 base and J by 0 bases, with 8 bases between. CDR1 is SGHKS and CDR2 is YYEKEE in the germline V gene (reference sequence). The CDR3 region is CASSLKTASGNTIYF. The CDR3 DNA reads TGTGCCAGCAGCTTGAAAACAGCCTCTGGAAACACCATATATTTT.

The CDR3 bases are TGCGCCAGCAGGGGACAGAACACTGAAGCTTTCTTT. Translating it yields CASRGQNTEAFF. V and J are TRBV10-2 and TRBJ1-1; D might be TRBD1 (6 bases). Germline lookup yields CDR1 WSHSY and CDR2 SAAADI. The V and J ends lost 6 bases and 1 base respectively, with 6 bases between them. The CDR3 totals 12 residues.

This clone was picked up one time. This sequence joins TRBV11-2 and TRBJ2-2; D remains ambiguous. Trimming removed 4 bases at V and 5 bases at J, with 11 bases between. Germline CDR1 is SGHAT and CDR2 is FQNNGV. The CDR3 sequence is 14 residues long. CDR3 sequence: CASSSIRRTGELFF. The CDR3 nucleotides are TGTGCCAGCAGCTCGATCAGGCGTACCGGGGAGCTGTTTTTT.